The 16 T cell receptor beta chains presented below share a single source sample, sequenced in a study of shared clonotypes between healthy human individuals. Sequencing used immunoSEQ multiplex PCR; TCRdb keeps in-frame clones, though not all of them. In the table there are 2 million to 3 million clones, over 85% of which are singletons. Material for sequencing was naive CD4+ T cells from PBMCs. As for subset: CD45RA+ positively selected. These receptors came from a man between 18 and 35 years old in good health. Some clones in this sample may be carry-over from other donors' samples.

This rearrangement joins TRBV18 to TRBJ2-5, with D perhaps TRBD1 or TRBD2 (5 bases each). Trimming pared 3 bases from V and 2 bases from J, leaving 16 bases between. The CDR3 length is 16 residues. Germline V gives CDR1 KGHSH, CDR2 LQKENI. CDR3 DNA: TGTGCCAGCTCACCCGGGATGACGGCAGGGCAAGAGACCCAGTACTTC. The encoded protein is CASSPGMTAGQETQYF.

In its sample, this clone was seen once. The sample holds other DNA sequences that translate to the same CDR3. This chain joins TRBV5-1 and TRBJ2-3; 10 bases match TRBD2. The germline V gene has CDR1 SGHRS and CDR2 YFSETQ. The CDR3 is 16 residues long. Trimming took 1 base from V and 0 from J; bases not matched to a gene: 2. CDR3 nucleotides: TGCGCCAGCAGCTTGTTAGCGGGGGGAAGCACAGATACGCAGTATTTT. Translation: CASSLLAGGSTDTQYF.

Note on this clone: Other nucleotide sequences from this sample produce the same CDR3. CDR3 residues: CASSRQGSYNEQFF. The CDR3 DNA reads TGTGCCAGCTCACGGCAGGGCTCCTACAATGAGCAGTTCTTC. The chain recombines TRBV18 with TRBJ2-1; weak D call: TRBD1 (5 bases). V lost 4 bases, J lost 0 bases, and 7 bases lay in between. The length of the CDR3 is 14 residues. CDR1 is KGHSH and CDR2 is LQKENI in the germline V gene.

The rearrangement joins TRBV18 to TRBJ2-1; 14 positions agree with TRBD2. Germline assignment: CDR1 KGHSH and CDR2 LQKENI. Unmatched junction bases numbered 7, after V lost 8 bases and J lost 4 bases. The CDR3 has 16 amino acids. DNA for the CDR3: TGTGCCAGCACACGACTAGCGGGAGGGACTTACAATGAGCAGTTCTTC. Translation: CASTRLAGGTYNEQFF.

The chain couples TRBV5-4 to TRBJ1-5; 9 bases agree with TRBD1. The V segment lost 4 bases and the J segment 0 bases; nucleotides outside the gene matches: 2. The CDR3 is 15 amino acids. Looked up from germline, CDR1 is SGHNT and CDR2 is YYREEE (reference sequence). The CDR3 nucleotides are TGTGCCAGCAGCCGGACAGGGGATAGCAATCAGCCCCAGCATTTT. This sequence encodes CASSRTGDSNQPQHF.

V usage is TRBV2 and J usage is TRBJ1-3, with unresolved D. Germline assignment: CDR1 SNHLY and CDR2 FYNNEI. Trimming stripped 9 bases from V and 0 bases from J, with 12 bases between. The CDR3 runs 14 residues. CDR3 amino acids: CASRTENSGNTIYF. CDR3 bases: TGTGCCAGTAGAACTGAAAACTCTGGAAACACCATATATTTT.

The V and J genes are TRBV7-9 and TRBJ2-5, with D perhaps TRBD2 (6 bases). V was cut by 1 base and J by 1 base, with 10 bases left in between. Germline CDR1 and CDR2: SEHNR and FQNEAQ (reference sequence). This CDR3 has 15 amino acids. CDR3 amino acids: CASSLGDGGQETQYF. The CDR3 DNA reads as TGTGCCAGCAGCTTAGGGGACGGGGGCCAAGAGACCCAGTACTTC.

On this clone itself: Different DNA sequences within this sample yield the same CDR3. The V and J genes are TRBV5-1 and TRBJ2-5; the match to TRBD1 covers 10 bases. J was trimmed by 5 bases and V by 3 bases; bases with no gene match: 4. The CDR3 covers 14 residues. CDR1 SGHRS and CDR2 YFSETQ come from the germline V gene. This CDR3 is CASSSTGGRETQYF. In DNA form, the CDR3 reads TGCGCCAGCAGCTCGACAGGGGGCAGGGAGACCCAGTACTTC.

Only one count was recorded for this clone. CDR3 bases: TGTGCCAGCCGGGGGAGAGTTCAGCCCCAGCATTTT. Amino acid sequence: CASRGRVQPQHF. This sequence joins TRBV6-1 and TRBJ1-5, with D maybe TRBD1 (5 bases). Per the germline V gene, CDR1 is MNHNS and CDR2 is SASEGT. Trimming left V 8 bases short and J 6 bases short, with 11 bases between. CDR3 size: 12 residues.

V usage is TRBV28 and J usage is TRBJ1-3; D ambiguous. The germline CDR1 and CDR2 sequences are MDHEN and SYDVKM. The V end was cut by 2 bases, the J end by 0 bases, with 11 bases between. This CDR3 contains 16 residues. CDR3: CASSLRTILSGNTIYF. The CDR3, as DNA: TGTGCCAGCAGTTTACGGACGATCCTCTCTGGAAACACCATATATTTT.

The chain links TRBV7-8 to TRBJ1-1, with unresolved D. The CDR3 sequence is 12 residues long. Germline V CDR1 and CDR2: SGHVS, FQNEAQ. V lost 5 bases, J lost 11 bases, and 15 bases lay in between. In DNA form, the CDR3 reads TGTGCCAGCAGCGAGACTGCGGCCCGGGCTTTCTTT. This sequence encodes CASSETAARAFF.

This clone was seen a few times. The chain has TRBV28 and TRBJ1-1; maybe TRBD1 (5 bases). CDR1 is MDHEN and CDR2 is SYDVKM in the germline V gene. The V and J ends lost 6 bases and 3 bases respectively, with 17 bases between them. CDR3 size: 15 residues. CDR3 in amino acids: CASRRRTLSDTEAFF. CDR3 nucleotides: TGTGCCAGCAGGCGGAGGACACTATCTGACACTGAAGCTTTCTTT.

This sequence joins TRBV9 and TRBJ1-2, with 10 bases aligning to TRBD1. The germline V gene has CDR1 SGDLS and CDR2 YYNGEE. The CDR3 has 15 residues. V lost 1 base and J lost 7; bases outside the gene matches: 7. CDR3 coding DNA: TGTGCCAGCAGCGTACACGGGACAGGGGTCGGTGGCTACACCTTC. It specifies CASSVHGTGVGGYTF.

J is TRBJ2-3 and V is TRBV2; no clear D gene. The germline V gene has CDR1 SNHLY and CDR2 FYNNEI. The length of the CDR3 is 14 residues. V was cut by 6 bases and J by 0 bases, with 10 bases left in between. The DNA of the CDR3 is TGTGCCAGCAGCGAATCCACTAGCACAGATACGCAGTATTTT. Translating gives CASSESTSTDTQYF.

The rearrangement uses TRBV28 and TRBJ2-2; no definite D call. From germline, CDR1 is MDHEN and CDR2 SYDVKM. CDR3 length: 13 residues. V was clipped by 9 bases and J by 4 bases, with 12 bases between them. As DNA, the CDR3 is TGTGCCAGTACGGAAGGCACCACCGGGGAGCTGTTTTTT. Its protein is CASTEGTTGELFF.

V gene TRBV29-1 combines with J gene TRBJ1-1; TRBD1 matches at 7 bases. This CDR3 contains 13 residues. Trimming took 5 bases from V and 4 from J; bases not matched to a gene: 7. CDR1 SQVTM and CDR2 ANQGSEA come from the germline V gene. CDR3 in amino acids: CSVRQGGGTEAFF. The CDR3 nucleotides are TGCAGCGTTAGACAGGGAGGGGGCACTGAAGCTTTCTTT.